The subject of this entry is one T cell receptor (beta chain). The data were taken from a study of blood T cell repertoires in COVID-19. Overall study: Both acute and convalescent COVID-19 samples were obtained from the United States, Italy and Spain. In each case, the material was cDNA or gDNA derived from T cells, B-cell-depleted T cells, or PBMCs.

Trimming cost V 5 bases and J 2 bases; bases outside gene matches: 2. The CDR3 sequence is 13 residues long. Germline V gives CDR1 SEHNR, CDR2 FQNEAQ (reference sequence). Authors' data handling: Using reference gene primer amplification, nucleated cell counts were estimated. Here immunoSEQ multiplex PCR was the method, and the copy in TCRdb shows in-frame clones only, minus some. V, J and clone size derive from that table, while D and trimming were established from the DNA sequence. The data show 200,000 to 250,000 clones, roughly 85% seen once. The sample consisted of peripheral blood. The chain couples TRBV7-9 to TRBJ1-1; 7 bases map to TRBD1. The TCR was taken from a woman aged 18 to 35 who had recovered from COVID-19. The CDR3 region is CASSPGGNTEAFF. The CDR3, as DNA: TGTGCCAGCAGCCCAGGGGGTAACACTGAAGCTTTCTTT.